This TCR beta chain came from a study of T-cell memory formation after mild COVID-19 (dated by TCRdb to the early 2020s). Regarding the complete study: TCR sequence clusters from the two donors were found to be largely donor specific. In a couple of donors, T-cell clones that expanded and contracted after mild COVID-19 were tracked by sequencing TCRalpha and TCRbeta repertoires over time. The cohort was made up of two young adult volunteers, one female and one male, who were previously healthy. General findings and caveats noted by the study authors: Only two mild cases were covered in the study, and larger cohorts including severe cases with pre-infection samples were considered necessary. Whether the second-wave clones peaking on day 37 were SARS-CoV-2 specific was not confirmed. The detection of some responding clones in pre-infection memory suggests that pre-existing cross-reactive memory T cells joined the SARS-CoV-2 response. Clones that contracted from day 15 to 85 showed balanced CD4/CD8 phenotypes, whereas a second wave of clones that expanded from day 15 to 37 leaned towards CD4+. Contracting CD4+ clones turned up mainly in the CM and EM memory subsets, whereas EMRA was where CD8+ clones were enriched.

From a lookup of the germline V gene, CDR1 and CDR2 are SGHAT and FQNNGV. V loses 5 bases at its end and J loses 6 bases; junction bases beyond the gene matches: 6. From cysteine to phenylalanine, the CDR3 is 16 amino acids long. The retained sequence is limited to the CDR3, 48 bases, with the frame set at the first base. Ficoll-Paque density gradient centrifugation was the method used to isolate PBMCs. Sequencing relied on an Illumina NovaSeq 6000. Using 5'RACE with constant-segment primers, TCRalpha and TCRbeta cDNA libraries were constructed, with sample barcodes and unique molecular identifiers added in the process. RNA was extracted from every sample with Trizol reagent. Libraries were amplified in two PCR steps, with a second sample barcode and Illumina TruSeq adapters added in the second step. The libraries were sequenced on an Illumina NovaSeq using 2 x 150 bp paired-end reads. The original methods were these. The reads were demultiplexed and collapsed into UMI-guided consensus sequences using migec v1.2.7. With mixcr v2.1.11, UMI consensuses were aligned to TRA and TRB V and J templates and assembled into clonotypes. Expanded or contracted clonotypes were those called significant by both edgeR and NoisET, with noise models trained on biological replicates. For edgeR calls, the thresholds were a false discovery rate-adjusted p below 0.01 and a log2 fold-change of 1. As an exploratory analysis of dynamics, max-normalized trajectories of the 1000 most abundant clonotypes were examined by PCA with hierarchical clustering. Separately sequenced CD4+ and CD8+ repertoires were used to assign a CD4 or CD8 phenotype to each responding clone. The raw public reads went through TCRdb reprocessing: fastp at Q25, MiXCR clone calling, in-frame beta chains kept. All rows with the same CDR3 protein become a single entry with the most common DNA and genes. TCRdb, not the authors, supplied the V and J calls. The sample yields 450,000 to 650,000 distinct CDR3 sequences; about 20% were counted once. Clones ranked in the top ten supply approximately 8.4% of the sample.

A note on this clonotype: The antigen this receptor binds is unknown. Base quality data are lacking; no much larger clone is found one base away.

Here the chain combines TRBV11-2 and TRBJ2-2, with 13 bases aligning to TRBD2. The receptor comes from an adult woman who had mild COVID-19 (a few samples of this study predate the infection). The sample titles of this study are shuffled in the database, so cell type and time point are left out; the donor was told from shared clones. Sequencing was performed on PBMCs or a T cell subset sorted from them (not recorded which). The base sequence is TGTGCCAGCAGCGGGGGACTAGCGGGACCCCCCGGGGAGCTGTTTTTT. This gives the protein CASSGGLAGPPGELFF.